Shown below are 20 T cell receptor beta chains from a single sample sequenced in a study of neoadjuvant anti-PD-1 for oral cavity cancer. Time point meaning: after neoadjuvant nivolumab, at surgical resection. TCRdb's table, derived via immunoSEQ multiplex PCR, lists solely in-frame clones and lacks some. The sample contains 9,500 to 15,000 clones, about two thirds of which appear only once. The specimen was PBMCs, collected after nivolumab (anti-PD-1) treatment. These receptors were obtained from a person between 35 and 79 years old with oral cavity squamous cell carcinoma.

The gene calls are TRBV29-1 and TRBJ2-5; 12 nucleotides match TRBD2. V lost 3 bases to trimming and J lost 1 base; unmatched junction nucleotides: 3. The germline CDR1 and CDR2 sequences are SQVTM and ANQGSEA. The CDR3 covers 15 residues. DNA for the CDR3: TGCAGCGTTGATGGACTAGCGGGGCTCCAAGAGACCCAGTACTTC. It translates to CSVDGLAGLQETQYF.

The V and J genes are TRBV5-1 and TRBJ2-1; 10 nucleotides match TRBD2. CDR3 length equals 14 residues. Germline loops: CDR1 SGHRS, CDR2 YFSETQ. The V gene end was trimmed by 5 bases and the J gene end by 4 bases; junction bases not matched to a gene: 3. The CDR3 DNA reads as TGCGCCAGCAGAGCTAGCGGGAGTTACAATGAGCAGTTCTTC. As protein: CASRASGSYNEQFF.

The chain uses TRBV5-1 and TRBJ1-2; TRBD1 is a possible D gene (5 bases). The CDR3 runs to 14 residues. Germline V gene sequence: CDR1 SGHRS, CDR2 YFSETQ. The V end lost 4 bases, the J end lost 7 bases, and 17 bases lay between the germline ends. CDR3 DNA: TGCGCCAGCAGCGAACCGGGCGAGGGGTCTGGCTACACCTTC. Protein sequence: CASSEPGEGSGYTF.

The V call is TRBV4-1, the J call TRBJ1-4; D is unresolved. CDR1 and CDR2 (germline): MGHRA, YSYEKL. The CDR3 has 15 amino acids. Trimming shortened V by 5 bases and J by 4 bases, and 14 bases separated the two germline ends. The CDR3 region is CASSWNGLNNEKLFF. Written as DNA, the CDR3 is TGCGCCAGCAGCTGGAACGGGCTAAATAATGAAAAACTGTTTTTT.

J is TRBJ1-1 and V is TRBV9, with a possible D match to TRBD1 (6 bases). CDR1 is SGDLS, CDR2 YYNGEE, per germline. This CDR3 comprises 14 residues. V lost 4 bases, J lost 8 bases, and 18 bases lay in between. The CDR3 loop reads CASSPRYRENEAFF. Here the CDR3 DNA reads TGTGCCAGCAGCCCCAGGTACAGGGAGAACGAAGCTTTCTTT.

In nucleotides, the CDR3 is TGTGCCAGCACCGGTACCCAGCCCGCCTACAATGAGCAGTTCTTC. Amino acids: CASTGTQPAYNEQFF. V gene TRBV5-6 combines with J gene TRBJ2-1; D unresolved. Germline V CDR1 and CDR2: SGHDT, YYEEEE. The CDR3 loop spans 15 amino acids. V gave up 6 bases and J gave up 2 bases, with 15 bases separating them.

The V and J genes are TRBV11-2 and TRBJ1-3; no clear D. CDR1 SGHAT and CDR2 FQNNGV come from the germline V gene. Trimming cost V 3 bases and J 4 bases, with 10 bases left between them. This CDR3 is 14 amino acids long. Here the CDR3 DNA reads TGTGCCAGCAGCTTCTTGCTTCGGGGAAACACCATATATTTT. This sequence encodes CASSFLLRGNTIYF.

The chain has TRBV29-1 and TRBJ2-7, with 7 bases lining up with TRBD1. This CDR3 region has 12 residues. Germline assignment: CDR1 SQVTM and CDR2 ANQGSEA. V trimming: 7 bases; J trimming: 5 bases; junction bases outside the gene matches: 8. The CDR3 DNA is TGCAGCGCCCAGGACAGGCGGGACGAGCAGTACTTC. It codes for CSAQDRRDEQYF.

This rearrangement joins TRBV7-2 to TRBJ1-5; possibly TRBD1 for D (5 bases). Germline CDR1 is SGHTA and CDR2 is FQGNSA. V shed 5 bases and J shed 4 bases, with 12 bases lying between them. The CDR3 covers 14 residues. The CDR3 protein is CASSLWDGNQPQHF. DNA of the CDR3: TGTGCCAGCAGCCTCTGGGACGGTAATCAGCCCCAGCATTTT.

The rearrangement uses TRBV19 and TRBJ2-5, with D maybe TRBD2 (5 bases). The V gene's germline CDR1 is LNHDA and CDR2 SQIVND (reference sequence). Trimming cost V 4 bases and J 5 bases, with 20 bases left between them. The CDR3 spans 16 residues. The CDR3 DNA follows: TGTGCCAGTAGTAAAAACCAGGACTTCCAACGGGAGACCCAGTACTTC. It translates to CASSKNQDFQRETQYF.

In its sample, this clone was seen once. This chain connects TRBV20-1 to TRBJ2-7; D may be TRBD2 (6 bases). Looked up from germline, CDR1 is DFQATT and CDR2 is SNEGSKA (reference sequence). The length of the CDR3 is 11 residues. V was pared by 6 bases and J by 4 bases, with 10 bases between. The CDR3 nucleotides read TGCAGTGCGAGACTAGAGTACGAGCAGTACTTC. This sequence encodes CSARLEYEQYF.

There are a few counts of this clone. This chain uses TRBV27 with TRBJ2-1; the D is unclear. CDR3 size: 15 residues. The germline CDR1 and CDR2 sequences are MNHEY and SMNVEV (reference sequence). V lost 4 bases to trimming and J lost 2 bases, with 12 bases between them. In DNA, the CDR3 is TGTGCCAGCAGTTCCTTAGCCGGTCCCTACAATGAGCAGTTCTTC. It translates to CASSSLAGPYNEQFF.

V and J are TRBV30 and TRBJ2-7; no clear D gene. Trimming pared 0 bases from V and 4 bases from J, leaving 13 bases between. CDR3 length equals 14 residues. Germline V gene data show CDR1 as GTSNPN and CDR2 as SVGIG (reference sequence). The CDR3: CAWSVQTLHYEQYF. CDR3 in DNA: TGTGCCTGGAGTGTACAGACTCTCCATTACGAGCAGTACTTC.

This chain joins TRBV25-1 and TRBJ2-1; 9 nucleotides agree with TRBD2. Germline V gives CDR1 MGHDK, CDR2 SYGVNS. The CDR3 length is 14 residues. J lost 3 bases, V lost 5 bases, and 2 bases had no gene match. This CDR3 reads CASSRAGGYNEQFF. CDR3 DNA sequence: TGTGCCAGCAGTAGAGCGGGGGGCTACAATGAGCAGTTCTTC.

The chain joins TRBV29-1 to TRBJ2-1; 8 positions match TRBD2. CDR3 length: 15 residues. Germline V gene sequence: CDR1 SQVTM, CDR2 ANQGSEA. The V and J ends lost 5 bases and 8 bases, in that order; junction bases with no gene match: 14. The CDR3 DNA reads TGCAGCGTTTCCCTCCCGAGCGGGAGTAGGGATGAGCAGTTCTTC. Residues: CSVSLPSGSRDEQFF.

The chain employs TRBV5-1 and TRBJ2-2, with 9 bases that match TRBD2. CDR3 size: 16 residues. Germline V gene sequence: CDR1 SGHRS, CDR2 YFSETQ. Losses at the gene ends were 2 bases for V and 7 bases for J; bases not matched to a gene: 9. The DNA for the CDR3 is TGCGCCAGCAGCTTTGGCAGCGGGGGGCCTAGCGGGGAGCTGTTTTTT. Translated: CASSFGSGGPSGELFF.

The gene calls are TRBV6-6 and TRBJ1-1; D is ambiguous. Between the trimmed V and J ends, which lost 0 bases and 7 bases, there was a span of 9 bases. The CDR3 has 13 amino acids. Germline loops: CDR1 MNHNY, CDR2 SVGAGI (reference sequence). CDR3 loop: CASSYSPAIEAFF. The CDR3 DNA follows: TGTGCCAGCAGTTACTCGCCGGCGATTGAAGCTTTCTTT.

The V and J genes are TRBV9 and TRBJ2-1; no firm D call. Germline V lookup: CDR1 SGDLS, CDR2 YYNGEE. The CDR3 is 13 amino acids. The V end was cut by 0 bases, the J end by 5 bases, with 6 bases between. DNA for the CDR3: TGTGCCAGCAGCGTAGCGGGTGACAATGAGCAGTTCTTC. It codes for CASSVAGDNEQFF.

The gene calls are TRBV27 and TRBJ2-5, with D tentatively TRBD1 (5 bases). CDR3 size: 14 residues. Trimming removed 1 base from V and 4 bases from J, with 10 bases in between. Looked up from germline, CDR1 is MNHEY and CDR2 is SMNVEV (reference sequence). The CDR3 here is CASSLWGRPETQYF. The CDR3 region has the DNA TGTGCCAGCAGTTTATGGGGCCGTCCAGAGACCCAGTACTTC.

This clone has just one count. The DNA of the CDR3 is TGTGCCAGCAGCTCGACAAGGGGCGAGCAGTACTTC. Translating gives CASSSTRGEQYF. The rearrangement links TRBV7-9 to TRBJ2-7; tentative D call: TRBD1 (5 bases). Trimming pared 4 bases from V and 6 bases from J, leaving 10 bases between. Germline CDR1 reads SEHNR; CDR2 reads FQNEAQ (reference sequence). This CDR3 has 12 residues.